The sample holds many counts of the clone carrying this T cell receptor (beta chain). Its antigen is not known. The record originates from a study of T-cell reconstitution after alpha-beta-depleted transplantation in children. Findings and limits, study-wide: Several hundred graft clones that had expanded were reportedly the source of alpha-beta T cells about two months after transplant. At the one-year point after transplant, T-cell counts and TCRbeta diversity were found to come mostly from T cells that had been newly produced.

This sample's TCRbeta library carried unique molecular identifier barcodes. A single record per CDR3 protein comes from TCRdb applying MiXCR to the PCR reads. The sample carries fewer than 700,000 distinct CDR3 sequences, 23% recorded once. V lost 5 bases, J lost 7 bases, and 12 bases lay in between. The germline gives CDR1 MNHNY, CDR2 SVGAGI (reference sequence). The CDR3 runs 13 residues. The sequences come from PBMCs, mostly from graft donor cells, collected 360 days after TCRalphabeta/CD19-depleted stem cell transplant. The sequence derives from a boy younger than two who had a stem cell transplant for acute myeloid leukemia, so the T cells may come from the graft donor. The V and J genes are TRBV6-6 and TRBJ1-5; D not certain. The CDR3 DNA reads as TGTGCCAGCAGTCGAAAGGCTGACCAGCCCCAGCATTTT. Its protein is CASSRKADQPQHF.